The rows below give T cell receptor beta chains drawn from one sample of a study of shared clonotypes between healthy human individuals. Assay used: immunoSEQ multiplex PCR; TCRdb lists only in-frame clones, some missing. The table has under 550,000 clones, 95% to 97% seen once. Source material: naive CD4+ T cells sorted from blood. These receptors were taken from a woman in her thirties in good health. Each CDR3 is given with its conserved first and last residue. D genes are given only for firm matches. Expanded clones are given a class, and other clones once, few, many or no size at all.

once	TRBV28	-	TRBJ1-2	TGTGCCAGCAGTCCCGGCGGACAGACTCTAGGCTATGGCTACACCTTC	CASSPGGQTLGYGYTF
-	TRBV7-9	-	TRBJ2-5	TGTGCCAGCAGCTCGGACGTTGAGACCCAGTACTTC	CASSSDVETQYF
-	TRBV28	TRBD2	TRBJ2-1	TGTGCCAGCAGTTTATGGAAGCGGGGTAGCTCCTACAATGAGCAGTTCTTC	CASSLWKRGSSYNEQFF
-	TRBV10-2	-	TRBJ1-2	TGCGCCAGCAGTGCCTCCAAGTCGGGCTACACCTTC	CASSASKSGYTF
-	TRBV12-5	TRBD1	TRBJ2-1	TGTGCTAGTGGTTGGGGCGACAGGGGATCCTACAATGAGCAGTTCTTC	CASGWGDRGSYNEQFF
-	TRBV27	TRBD1	TRBJ1-2	TGTGCCAGCAGTCCAGGACAGGGACCCTATGGCTACACCTTC	CASSPGQGPYGYTF
-	TRBV6-5	TRBD1	TRBJ1-2	TGTGCCAGCAGTTACGGGCCAGACAGGGGGCGGGGCTACACCTTC	CASSYGPDRGRGYTF
-	TRBV28	TRBD1	TRBJ2-5	TGTGCCAGCAGTTCCACAACCCTACAGGGGGGCGACCAAGAGACCCAGTACTTC	CASSSTTLQGGDQETQYF
-	TRBV6-5	TRBD2	TRBJ2-7	TGTGCCAGCAGTTCTAGCGGGAGGTACGAGCAGTACTTC	CASSSSGRYEQYF
-	TRBV7-9	-	TRBJ1-2	TGTGCCAGCAGCTTAGCCCAAACTAACTATGGCTACACCTTC	CASSLAQTNYGYTF
-	TRBV6-1	-	TRBJ1-1	TGTGCCAGCAGATCGGGACAACTCAACACTGAAGCTTTCTTT	CASRSGQLNTEAFF
-	TRBV5-1	TRBD2	TRBJ2-7	TGCGCCAGCAGCTTAGAAAGACCAGGACTAGGCTACGAGCAGTACTTC	CASSLERPGLGYEQYF
-	TRBV11-2	-	TRBJ2-1	TGTGCCAGCAGCTTAGAACCTCAGGGGAAAACCTACAATGAGCAGTTCTTC	CASSLEPQGKTYNEQFF
-	TRBV4-2	TRBD2	TRBJ2-7	TGTGCCAGCAGCCAAGAGGGCCCCCGAAGCGGGAGGGTGGGGGCGGTATACGAGCAGTACTTC	CASSQEGPRSGRVGAVYEQYF
-	TRBV5-1	-	TRBJ1-2	TGCGCCAGCAGCTTTGGGGGCAGGTTGTTCGATGGCTACACCTTC	CASSFGGRLFDGYTF
-	TRBV19	TRBD1	TRBJ2-3	TGTGCCAGTAGTCTCTACAGGGGGCTTGTCACAGATACGCAGTATTTT	CASSLYRGLVTDTQYF
-	TRBV6-5	-	TRBJ1-1	TGTGCCAGCAGAAAAACAGGGTTCTACACTGAAGCTTTCTTT	CASRKTGFYTEAFF
-	TRBV21-1	-	TRBJ1-5	TGTGCCAGCAGCACCCAAGCGGGTAGCAGGGAGAGGGATCAGCCCCAGCATTTT	CASSTQAGSRERDQPQHF
-	TRBV13	-	TRBJ2-3	TGTGCCAGCAGCCACCAGAGGGGCGTCTGGGGCGCAGATACGCAGTATTTT	CASSHQRGVWGADTQYF
-	TRBV10-2	TRBD1	TRBJ2-1	TGCGCCACGGGACAGGGAGTCAACAATGAGCAGTTCTTC	CATGQGVNNEQFF
-	TRBV7-7	-	TRBJ2-6	TGTGCCAGCAGCTATGACACCCACCCCCTCTCTGGGGCCAACGTCCTGACTTTC	CASSYDTHPLSGANVLTF
-	TRBV19	-	TRBJ1-5	TGTGCCAGTAGTATATTACAGAATAGCAATCAGCCCCAGCATTTT	CASSILQNSNQPQHF
-	TRBV7-3	-	TRBJ2-1	TGTGCCAGCAGCTTAAGCAGGGAAACCTACAATGAGCAGTTCTTC	CASSLSRETYNEQFF
once	TRBV25-1	TRBD2	TRBJ2-2	TGTGCCAGCAGTGACTCTGGACTAGCGGGAGCGCACACCGGGGAGCTGTTTTTT	CASSDSGLAGAHTGELFF
-	TRBV28	-	TRBJ1-2	TGTGCCAGCAGTCTTTACAGTCAGTTAGCTAACTATGGCTACACCTTC	CASSLYSQLANYGYTF
-	TRBV5-4	TRBD2	TRBJ2-7	TGTGCCAGCAGCTTAGCGGGAGTAGGGGAGCAGTACTTC	CASSLAGVGEQYF
-	TRBV6-5	TRBD1	TRBJ2-7	TGTGCCAGCAGCCTAGGACAGGGCGTCTACGAGCAGTACTTC	CASSLGQGVYEQYF
-	TRBV19	-	TRBJ1-5	TGTGCCAGTAGTATAGAGGAGGGATGGATTAATAATCAGCCCCAGCATTTT	CASSIEEGWINNQPQHF
-	TRBV18	-	TRBJ1-5	TGTGCCAGCTCACCACGTGAGACAGACAATCAGCCCCAGCATTTT	CASSPRETDNQPQHF
-	TRBV7-2	TRBD2	TRBJ2-1	TGTGCCAGCAGCTTACTGCTAGCGGATTACAATGAGCAGTTCTTC	CASSLLLADYNEQFF
-	TRBV4-1	-	TRBJ1-3	TGCGCCAGCAGCCCCCCGGGGGCAGGGTCTGGAAACACCATATATTTT	CASSPPGAGSGNTIYF
once	TRBV5-6	-	TRBJ1-4	TGTGCCAGCAGCCGAAGAGTTGCAACTAATGAAAAACTGTTTTTT	CASSRRVATNEKLFF
-	TRBV19	-	TRBJ2-3	TGTGCCAGTAGTATCCAGCCGGACTCCACAGATACGCAGTATTTT	CASSIQPDSTDTQYF
-	TRBV7-2	-	TRBJ2-1	TGTGCCAGCAGCAACCCTCCGGGGGGCATCGGATCTTCTAATGAGCAGTTCTTC	CASSNPPGGIGSSNEQFF
-	TRBV5-1	TRBD1	TRBJ2-3	TGCGCCAGCAGCCCCGCCGGGACAGCGTACACAGATACGCAGTATTTT	CASSPAGTAYTDTQYF
-	TRBV20-1	-	TRBJ2-5	TGCAGTGCTACAATAGAGACCCAGTACTTC	CSATIETQYF
-	TRBV18	TRBD1	TRBJ2-7	TGTGCCAGCTCACCATTGGGACAGGGTTACGAGCAGTACTTC	CASSPLGQGYEQYF
-	TRBV6-5	-	TRBJ1-2	TGTGCCAGTTCTGTCCGGACAGTTTTTCTTGGCTACACCTTC	CASSVRTVFLGYTF
once	TRBV7-8	-	TRBJ2-7	TGTGCCAGCAGCTTTGGGTCCTCCCGAGAGCAGTACTTC	CASSFGSSREQYF
-	TRBV5-1	-	TRBJ1-1	TGCGCCAGCAGCTTGACAGTAGCCAAGATGAACACTGAAGCTTTCTTT	CASSLTVAKMNTEAFF
-	TRBV2	-	TRBJ1-2	TGTGCCAGCAGTCCCGACCGGCCGAGGGGCTATGGCTACACCTTC	CASSPDRPRGYGYTF
-	TRBV5-4	-	TRBJ2-3	TGTGCCAGCAGCTTGGCACAGAGCACAGATACGCAGTATTTT	CASSLAQSTDTQYF
-	TRBV5-1	TRBD2	TRBJ2-5	TGCGCCAGCAGCTCCGGAGCCCTAGCGGGGGAAGAGACCCAGTACTTC	CASSSGALAGEETQYF
-	TRBV2	-	TRBJ2-2	TGTGCCAGCAGTGGAAGTCACGGGGAGCTGTTTTTT	CASSGSHGELFF
-	TRBV5-1	-	TRBJ2-3	TGCGCCAGCAGCTTGGCACTTAGCACAGATACGCAGTATTTT	CASSLALSTDTQYF
once	TRBV6-6	-	TRBJ2-1	TGTGCCAGCAGTTGGAATTACAATGAGCAGTTCTTC	CASSWNYNEQFF
-	TRBV27	-	TRBJ2-3	TGTGCCAGCAGTTTAGAGAGAATCACAGATACGCAGTATTTT	CASSLERITDTQYF
-	TRBV27	-	TRBJ1-3	TGTGCCAGCAGTCGGGGAGGAAACACCATATATTTT	CASSRGGNTIYF
few	TRBV7-9	-	TRBJ1-1	TGTGCCAGCAGCTTTTCCAACACTGAAGCTTTCTTT	CASSFSNTEAFF
-	TRBV6-1	-	TRBJ2-7	TGTGCCAGCAGTGAAGAGCTCCCGTGGTACGAGCAGTACTTC	CASSEELPWYEQYF
-	TRBV28	-	TRBJ2-7	TGTGCCAGCAGTTTAGTACAGGGTAGTTACGAGCAGTACTTC	CASSLVQGSYEQYF
-	TRBV28	TRBD1	TRBJ2-7	TGTGCCTGTATAGCCGGGACAGGGGCCCACGAGCAGTACTTC	CACIAGTGAHEQYF
-	TRBV7-9	TRBD2	TRBJ2-3	TGTGCCAGCAGCTTAGGCGGGAGGATCACAGATACGCAGTATTTT	CASSLGGRITDTQYF
once	TRBV30	-	TRBJ2-6	TGTGCCTGGGAGGAAGGGACCGGGGCCAACGTCCTGACTTTC	CAWEEGTGANVLTF